This is a list of T cell receptor beta chains from one sample in a study of siplizumab effects on memory and regulatory T cells. Method: immunoSEQ multiplex PCR; TCRdb's copy keeps in-frame clones and lacks some. Of about 82,000 clones in the sample, approximately 90% were seen once. The specimen sequenced was Tregs sorted from blood. The source of these receptors is a human donor in good health. CDR3s include the opening cysteine and the closing phenylalanine or tryptophan. A D gene is named only where the DNA matches it firmly. Only some rows state a clone size, as once, few, many or a class for expanded clones.

cdr3_length,d_call,v_call,j_call,clone_size,cdr3_nt,cdr3_aa
16,TRBD1,TRBV28,TRBJ1-4,few,TGTGCCAGCAGTACTATCAGAGGGGGCGACGGTGAAAAACTGTTTTTT,CASSTIRGGDGEKLFF
16,TRBD1,TRBV9,TRBJ2-7,NA,TGTGCCAGCAGCCCAGGATCCTGGAACAGGGGTGACGAGCAGTACTTC,CASSPGSWNRGDEQYF
16,NA,TRBV6-6,TRBJ1-6,NA,TGTGCCAGCAAACTAGAATGGGGCCGGTCTAATTCACCCCTCCACTTT,CASKLEWGRSNSPLHF
17,NA,TRBV21-1,TRBJ2-1,NA,TGTGCCAGCATCCAGATCTCGGAGCGGGGGGGCTACAATGAGCAGTTCTTC,CASIQISERGGYNEQFF
13,NA,TRBV2,TRBJ2-3,NA,TGTGCCAGCAGTGAAAGGGGTACAGATACGCAGTATTTT,CASSERGTDTQYF
16,TRBD1,TRBV7-2,TRBJ1-1,NA,TGTGCCAGCAGCTTAACCCGACAGGGAATGAACACTGAAGCTTTCTTT,CASSLTRQGMNTEAFF
16,TRBD1,TRBV2,TRBJ2-2,NA,TGTGCCAGCAGGGCGAGACAGGGTTTGAACACCGGGGAGCTGTTTTTT,CASRARQGLNTGELFF
14,NA,TRBV7-2,TRBJ1-1,NA,TGTGCCAGCAGCCTGTTCAGTGAGAACACTGAAGCTTTCTTT,CASSLFSENTEAFF
15,TRBD1,TRBV19,TRBJ2-7,NA,TGTGCCAGTAGTGCGGACAGGGGGAATTCCTACGAGCAGTACTTC,CASSADRGNSYEQYF
12,NA,TRBV28,TRBJ2-3,once,TGTGCCAGCAGTTTAATGGAAGATACGCAGTATTTT,CASSLMEDTQYF
12,NA,TRBV7-9,TRBJ1-2,few,TGTGCCAGCAGCTTGGGGCAGGCCTTCTACACCTTC,CASSLGQAFYTF
19,TRBD2,TRBV9,TRBJ2-6,NA,TGTGCCAGCAGCGTTAGCCTAGCGGGGGGCCACTCTGGGGCCAACGTCCTGACTTTC,CASSVSLAGGHSGANVLTF
15,TRBD1,TRBV2,TRBJ2-5,NA,TGTGCCAGCAGACAAGACAGGGGGCTTTATGAGACCCAGTACTTC,CASRQDRGLYETQYF
15,NA,TRBV5-4,TRBJ1-1,NA,TGTGCCAGCAGCCCCAGGAGGAGGACGAACACTGAAGCTTTCTTT,CASSPRRRTNTEAFF
18,NA,TRBV11-2,TRBJ1-1,NA,TGTGCCAGCAGCCCTGCCGGGTGGGGAACCCAACTGAACACTGAAGCTTTCTTT,CASSPAGWGTQLNTEAFF
16,TRBD2,TRBV18,TRBJ2-7,NA,TGTGCCAGCTCACCCCCGGGGCTAGCGGGTGGCGGCGAGCAGTACTTC,CASSPPGLAGGGEQYF
16,NA,TRBV6-6,TRBJ1-5,NA,TGTGCCAGCAGTCCCGGGTGGGCAGGGGGCAATCAGCCCCAGCATTTT,CASSPGWAGGNQPQHF
16,TRBD1,TRBV25-1,TRBJ2-1,NA,TGTGCCAGCAGTGGACAGGGGACGCGCCCCTACAATGAGCAGTTCTTC,CASSGQGTRPYNEQFF
15,TRBD1,TRBV2,TRBJ1-5,NA,TGTGCCAGCAGTGCAAGGACAGGGGGCTATCAGCCCCAGCATTTT,CASSARTGGYQPQHF
15,NA,TRBV27,TRBJ1-4,NA,TGTGCCAGCAGTCCCCACTATGGGGGAGAGGAAAAACTGTTTTTT,CASSPHYGGEEKLFF
13,NA,TRBV9,TRBJ1-1,NA,TGTGCCAGCAGCCCACCCGGGTACACTGAAGCTTTCTTT,CASSPPGYTEAFF
15,TRBD2,TRBV5-4,TRBJ2-1,medium-sized,TGTGCCAGCAGCTTGGGACTAGCGGGCTACAATGAGCAGTTCTTC,CASSLGLAGYNEQFF
14,NA,TRBV6-1,TRBJ1-2,NA,TGTGCCAGCAGTGAAATTATGGGCAGGGGTGGCTACACCTTC,CASSEIMGRGGYTF
11,NA,TRBV7-7,TRBJ2-5,NA,TGTGCCAGCAGCGATCAAGAGACCCAGTACTTC,CASSDQETQYF
11,NA,TRBV20-1,TRBJ1-2,once,TGCAGTGGTCATGACGTCGAAGGCTACACCTTC,CSGHDVEGYTF
18,TRBD2,TRBV7-6,TRBJ2-3,NA,TGTGCCAGCAGCCTCGTACGTTGGACTAGCGGGAGCACAGATACGCAGTATTTT,CASSLVRWTSGSTDTQYF
16,NA,TRBV27,TRBJ2-5,NA,TGTGCCAGCAGTTTATCCGGCGACTTTTCTTGGGAGACCCAGTACTTC,CASSLSGDFSWETQYF
13,NA,TRBV7-3,TRBJ2-7,NA,TGTGCCAGCAGCATGGACAGTAACTACGAGCAGTACTTC,CASSMDSNYEQYF
17,TRBD2,TRBV19,TRBJ2-1,NA,TGTGCCAGTAGTAGACGGGCTAGCGGGGACTCCTACAATGAGCAGTTCTTC,CASSRRASGDSYNEQFF
15,TRBD2,TRBV27,TRBJ2-7,NA,TGTGCCAGCAGTTTTTCTGCGGGGGTATCGTACGAGCAGTACTTC,CASSFSAGVSYEQYF
15,TRBD1,TRBV6-5,TRBJ1-2,few,TGTGCCAGCAGCCCCAGGGGGTGGGTTAACTATGGCTACACCTTC,CASSPRGWVNYGYTF
16,NA,TRBV21-1,TRBJ2-1,once,TGTGCCAGCAGCAAAACGGGTCGGTACTCCTACAATGAGCAGTTCTTC,CASSKTGRYSYNEQFF
15,TRBD1,TRBV5-6,TRBJ2-1,NA,TGTGCCAGCAGCTTCCGGGACAGCTCCTACAATGAGCAGTTCTTC,CASSFRDSSYNEQFF
12,NA,TRBV28,TRBJ1-2,NA,TGTGCCAGCAGTCAAGGGGGGTCTGGCTACACCTTC,CASSQGGSGYTF
12,NA,TRBV28,TRBJ1-4,NA,TGTGCCAGCAGTTTTTCGAGGGAAAAACTGTTTTTT,CASSFSREKLFF
14,TRBD1,TRBV7-2,TRBJ2-7,NA,TGTGCCAGCAGCTCCGGGACAGGGGGCCACGAGCAGTACTTC,CASSSGTGGHEQYF
14,TRBD1,TRBV2,TRBJ1-2,NA,TGTGCCAGCATCCAGACGGGACAGACCTATGGCTACACCTTC,CASIQTGQTYGYTF